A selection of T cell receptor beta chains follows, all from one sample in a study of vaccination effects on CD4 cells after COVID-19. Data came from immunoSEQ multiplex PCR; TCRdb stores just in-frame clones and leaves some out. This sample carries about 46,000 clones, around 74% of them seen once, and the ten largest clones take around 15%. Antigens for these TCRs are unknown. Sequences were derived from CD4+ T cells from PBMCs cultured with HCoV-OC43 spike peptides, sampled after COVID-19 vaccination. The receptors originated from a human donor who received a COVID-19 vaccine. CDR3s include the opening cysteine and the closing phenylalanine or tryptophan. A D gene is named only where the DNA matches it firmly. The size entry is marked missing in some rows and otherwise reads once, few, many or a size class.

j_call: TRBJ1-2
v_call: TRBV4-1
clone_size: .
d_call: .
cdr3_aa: CASSQAPPRPTRVYGYTF
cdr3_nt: TGCGCCAGCAGCCAAGCCCCCCCCCGGCCTACCCGGGTCTATGGCTACACCTTC

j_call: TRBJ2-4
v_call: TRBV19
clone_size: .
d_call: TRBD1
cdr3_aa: CASSTRPGQGLNIQYF
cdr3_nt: TGTGCCAGTAGTACAAGACCGGGACAGGGTTTGAACATTCAGTACTTC

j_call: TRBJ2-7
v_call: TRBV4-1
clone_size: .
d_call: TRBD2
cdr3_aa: CASSQGATSGSYEQYF
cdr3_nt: TGCGCCAGCAGCCAAGGAGCAACTAGCGGGAGCTACGAGCAGTACTTC

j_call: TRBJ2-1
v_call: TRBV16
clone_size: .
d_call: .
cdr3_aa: CASSRRTSYNEQFF
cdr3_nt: TGTGCCAGCAGCCGACGGACCTCCTACAATGAGCAGTTCTTC

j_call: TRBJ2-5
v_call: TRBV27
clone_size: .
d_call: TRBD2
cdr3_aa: CASSLGIRAGAQETQYF
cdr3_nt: TGTGCCAGCAGTTTAGGGATTCGAGCGGGGGCCCAAGAGACCCAGTACTTC

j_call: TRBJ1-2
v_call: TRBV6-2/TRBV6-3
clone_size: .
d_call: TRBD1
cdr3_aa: CASSTGTGEANYGYTF
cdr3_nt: TGTGCCAGCAGTACCGGGACAGGGGAGGCGAACTATGGCTACACCTTC

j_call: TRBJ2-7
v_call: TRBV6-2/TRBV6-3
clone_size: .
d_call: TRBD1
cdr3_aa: CASSSTGGGGGEQYF
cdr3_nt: TGTGCCAGCAGCTCAACAGGGGGCGGAGGTGGCGAGCAGTACTTC

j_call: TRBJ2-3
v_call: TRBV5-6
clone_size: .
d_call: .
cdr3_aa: CASSFGIDTQYF
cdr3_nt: TGTGCCAGCAGCTTCGGTATAGATACGCAGTATTTT

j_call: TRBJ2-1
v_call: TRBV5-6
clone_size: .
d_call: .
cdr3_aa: CASSLRLNEQFF
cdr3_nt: TGTGCCAGCAGCTTGCGTCTCAATGAGCAGTTCTTC

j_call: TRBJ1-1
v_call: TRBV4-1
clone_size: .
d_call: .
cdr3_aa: CASSQETGIRGTEAFF
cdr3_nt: TGCGCCAGCAGCCAAGAGACCGGCATACGAGGGACTGAAGCTTTCTTT

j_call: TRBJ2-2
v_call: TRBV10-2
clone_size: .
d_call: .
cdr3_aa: CASRNLRTTVAGELFF
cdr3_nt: TGCGCCAGCCGGAATCTCAGGACGACCGTCGCCGGGGAGCTGTTTTTT

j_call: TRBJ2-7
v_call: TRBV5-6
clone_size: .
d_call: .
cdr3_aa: CASSAVGEVVGEQYF
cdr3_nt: TGTGCCAGCAGCGCAGTTGGGGAGGTCGTGGGGGAGCAGTACTTC

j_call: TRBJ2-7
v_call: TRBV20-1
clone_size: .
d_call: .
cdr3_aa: CSARSGHEQYF
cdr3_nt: TGCAGTGCTAGATCAGGCCACGAGCAGTACTTC

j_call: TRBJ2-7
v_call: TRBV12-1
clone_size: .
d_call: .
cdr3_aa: CASSPPWGPTYEQYF
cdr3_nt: TGTGCCAGCAGCCCCCCGTGGGGGCCCACCTACGAGCAGTACTTC

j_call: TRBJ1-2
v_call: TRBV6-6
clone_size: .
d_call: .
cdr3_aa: CASSKAGASYGYTF
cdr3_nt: TGTGCCAGCAGTAAAGCCGGGGCCTCCTATGGCTACACCTTC

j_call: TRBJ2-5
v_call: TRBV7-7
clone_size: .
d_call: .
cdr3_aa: CASSSGRKIQETQYF
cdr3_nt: TGTGCCAGCAGCTCTGGTCGAAAGATCCAAGAGACCCAGTACTTC

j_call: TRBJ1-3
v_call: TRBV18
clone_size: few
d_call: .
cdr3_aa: CASSPRVSGNTIYF
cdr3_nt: TGTGCCAGCTCACCAAGGGTCTCTGGAAACACCATATATTTT

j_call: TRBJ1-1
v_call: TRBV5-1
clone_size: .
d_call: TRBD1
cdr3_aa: CASSSRQGLYTEAFF
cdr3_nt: TGCGCCAGCAGCTCAAGACAGGGTTTGTACACTGAAGCTTTCTTT

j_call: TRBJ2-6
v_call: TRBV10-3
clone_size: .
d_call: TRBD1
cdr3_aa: CAVRQGAGANVLTF
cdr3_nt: TGTGCCGTCAGACAGGGGGCAGGGGCCAACGTCCTGACTTTC

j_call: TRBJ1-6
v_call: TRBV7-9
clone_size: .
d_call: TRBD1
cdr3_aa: CASSARTGQGINSPLHF
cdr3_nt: TGTGCCAGCAGCGCCCGGACAGGGCAAGGAATCAATTCACCCCTCCACTTT

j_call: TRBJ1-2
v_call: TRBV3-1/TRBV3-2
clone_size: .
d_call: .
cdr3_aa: CASRGDGNYGYTF
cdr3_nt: TGTGCCAGCAGGGGGGACGGTAACTATGGCTACACCTTC

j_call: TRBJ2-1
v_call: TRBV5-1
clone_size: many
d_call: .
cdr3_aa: CASSLEGWNEQFF
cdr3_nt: TGCGCCAGCAGCTTGGAGGGATGGAATGAGCAGTTCTTC

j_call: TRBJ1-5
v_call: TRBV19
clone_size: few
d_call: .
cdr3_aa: CASSPGEGGQPQHF
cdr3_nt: TGTGCCAGTAGCCCCGGGGAGGGGGGTCAGCCCCAGCATTTT

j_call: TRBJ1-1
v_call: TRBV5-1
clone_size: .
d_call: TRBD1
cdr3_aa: CASSGQGGDHNTEAFF
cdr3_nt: TGCGCCAGCAGCGGACAGGGGGGGGATCATAACACTGAAGCTTTCTTT

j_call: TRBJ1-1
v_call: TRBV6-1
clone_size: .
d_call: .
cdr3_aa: CASSEYGDEAFF
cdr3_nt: TGTGCCAGCAGTGAATATGGGGATGAAGCTTTCTTT

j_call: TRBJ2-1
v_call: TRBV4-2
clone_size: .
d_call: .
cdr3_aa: CASSQDRGSSYNEQFF
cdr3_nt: TGTGCCAGCAGCCAAGATAGGGGGAGCTCCTACAATGAGCAGTTCTTC

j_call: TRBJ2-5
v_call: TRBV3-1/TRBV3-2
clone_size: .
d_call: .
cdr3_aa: CASSQGNRETQYF
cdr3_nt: TGTGCCAGCAGCCAAGGTAACAGGGAGACCCAGTACTTC

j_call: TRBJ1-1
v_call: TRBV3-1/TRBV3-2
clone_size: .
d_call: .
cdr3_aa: CASSQLRAAEAFF
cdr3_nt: TGTGCCAGCAGCCAATTGCGGGCGGCTGAAGCTTTCTTT

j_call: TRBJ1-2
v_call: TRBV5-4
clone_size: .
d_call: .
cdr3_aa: CASSLEQEWGGYTF
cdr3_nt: TGTGCCAGCAGCTTGGAACAGGAATGGGGTGGCTACACCTTC

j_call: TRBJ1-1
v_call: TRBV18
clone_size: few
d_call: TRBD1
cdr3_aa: CASSQQGGQGITEAFF
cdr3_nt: TGTGCCAGCTCACAACAGGGAGGACAGGGCATCACTGAAGCTTTCTTT